Detailed here is one T cell receptor beta chain. The target antigen is unknown. The sample comes from a study of graft-versus-host responses after intestinal transplantation. Across the study: Multivisceral, liver-intestinal, or isolated intestinal grafts went to recipients.

Repertoires were generated with immunoSEQ multiplex PCR, while TCRdb's copy carries only in-frame clones and drops some. This table holds roughly 100,000 clones, roughly 87% found once. The CDR3 totals 13 residues. Germline V gives CDR1 SGHDT, CDR2 YYEEEE. The V gene lost 2 bases and the J gene lost 8 bases, with 11 bases spanning the gap. The study's findings and limits: HvG clone declines early post-transplant were associated with peak circulating GvH levels. Allograft clonal ratios (graft-versus-host to host-versus-graft) were high in patients who had graft-donor T cell macrochimerism. Recipient marrow harbored GvH clones, some of which surfaced first in ileum or blood.

The source of this sequence is a human donor who received an intestinal transplant. The chain is built from TRBV5-6 and TRBJ2-1; D ambiguous. The sample here was unstimulated CD4+ T cells sorted from spleen or lymph node cells, taken before intestinal transplant. CDR3 sequence: CASSFRTVYEQFF. CDR3 nucleotide sequence: TGTGCCAGCAGCTTCAGAACGGTATATGAGCAGTTCTTC.